Below are 24 T cell receptor beta chains sequenced from a single sample in a study of T-cell reconstitution after alpha-beta-depleted transplantation in children. It was with unique molecular identifiers that the TCRbeta library was prepared. In TCRdb, the PCR reads were re-called with MiXCR into one record per CDR3 protein. The sample consists of roughly 500,000 distinct CDR3 sequences, approximately 12% of them appearing once. The sample consisted of PBMCs from the stem cell graft donor, taken from the stem cell graft. The receptors here all came from a human donor who donated a stem cell graft to a child with combined immunodeficiency.

The chain couples TRBV7-2 to TRBJ2-2; TRBD1 aligns across 7 bases. The V segment lost 5 bases and the J segment 4 bases; nucleotides outside the gene matches: 10. The CDR3 has 16 amino acids. Germline values: CDR1 SGHTA, CDR2 FQGNSA. CDR3 in amino acids: CASSRWTGMGTGELFF. CDR3 coding DNA: TGTGCCAGCAGCCGGTGGACAGGCATGGGCACCGGGGAGCTGTTTTTT.

CDR3 protein: CASSQEVQEWDNEQFF. CDR3 DNA sequence: TGTGCCAGCAGCCAAGAGGTGCAGGAGTGGGACAATGAGCAGTTCTTC. The chain carries TRBV3-1 and TRBJ2-1; D unresolved. The germline V and J ends were trimmed by 0 bases and 5 bases, with 14 bases remaining between them. Per germline, CDR1 LGHDT and CDR2 YNNKEL (reference sequence). The CDR3 is 16 amino acids.

Many counts were recorded for this clonotype. The DNA of the CDR3 is TGTGCCAGCAGCCAAGATCTCTCCGGACTAGCGGGACGCACAGATACGCAGTATTTT. It yields the protein CASSQDLSGLAGRTDTQYF. The genes are TRBV3-1 and TRBJ2-3, with 12 bases identical to TRBD2. Trimming at V came to 0 bases and at J to 1 base, leaving 8 bases not matched to a gene. Germline loops: CDR1 LGHDT, CDR2 YNNKEL (reference sequence). This CDR3 spans 19 amino acids.

To note about this clonotype: Sequence at one end of the junction differs from germline and may be a read error. This chain joins TRBV5-1 and TRBJ2-7, with 9 nucleotides matching TRBD1. The CDR3 is 14 amino acids. CDR1 is SGHRS and CDR2 is YFSETQ in the germline V gene. DNA of the CDR3: TGCTCCAGCAGCTCCGGGACAGGGTCCGACGAGCAGTACTTC. This translates into CSSSSGTGSDEQYF.

This clonotype was found a few times. V usage is TRBV19 and J usage is TRBJ1-6; 7 positions agree with TRBD1. Looked up from germline, CDR1 is LNHDA and CDR2 is SQIVND (reference sequence). The CDR3 consists of 18 residues. Trimming cost V 4 bases and J 0 bases; bases outside gene matches: 9. The CDR3: CASSTRDSFSSYNSPLHF. As DNA, the CDR3 is TGTGCCAGTAGTACCAGGGACAGCTTCAGCTCCTATAATTCACCCCTCCACTTT. The entire variable domain, with the rest obtained from reference TRBV19 and TRBJ1-6, is as follows: DGGITQSPKYLFRKEGQNVTLSCEQNLNHDAMYWYRQDPGQGLRLIYYSQIVNDFQKGDIAEGYSVSREKKESFPLTVTSAQKNPTAFYLCASSTRDSFSSYNSPLHFGNGTRLTVT.

In its sample, this clonotype was seen a few times. The V call is TRBV12-3 or TRBV12-4, the J call TRBJ2-1, with no clear D. The CDR3 loop spans 14 amino acids. V was clipped by 2 bases and J by 7 bases, with 12 bases between them. CDR3 residues: CASSLNWSGNEQFF. DNA for the CDR3: TGTGCCAGCAGTTTAAATTGGTCCGGGAATGAGCAGTTCTTC.

The chain joins TRBV27 to TRBJ2-3; 10 bases map to TRBD2. Trimming took 4 bases from V and 2 from J; bases not matched to a gene: 6. This CDR3 comprises 16 residues. Germline loops: CDR1 MNHEY, CDR2 SMNVEV (reference sequence). In DNA form, the CDR3 reads TGTGCCAGCAGTTCCCTAGCGGGGGCCTACACAGATACGCAGTATTTT. It encodes CASSSLAGAYTDTQYF.

The chain combines TRBV25-1 with TRBJ2-7, with 8 bases lining up with TRBD2. The CDR3 extends over 18 amino acids. Germline CDR1 MGHDK, CDR2 SYGVNS. V dropped 4 bases and J dropped 4; count of bases not matched to a gene: 18. CDR3 sequence reads: CASSGAGDGRTSPYEQYF. The CDR3 region has the DNA TGTGCCAGCAGTGGAGCGGGAGATGGTCGAACCTCCCCATACGAGCAGTACTTC.

A few counts support this clonotype. This chain uses TRBV7-2 with TRBJ2-1; no clear D. CDR1 is SGHTA and CDR2 is FQGNSA in the germline V gene. This CDR3 contains 15 residues. V lost 5 bases, J lost 3 bases, and 14 bases lay in between. CDR3 in DNA: TGTGCCAGCAGCCACCTTTCCCGGAACTACAATGAGCAGTTCTTC. Its protein is CASSHLSRNYNEQFF.

This clonotype was observed at least ten times. The genes are TRBV4-3 and TRBJ1-2, with D unclear. Germline loops: CDR1 LGHNA, CDR2 YSLEER. V shed 1 base and J shed 0 bases, with 6 bases lying between them. The CDR3 is 14 amino acids. DNA for the CDR3: TGCGCCAGCAGCCAAGGGGTAGCTAACTATGGCTACACCTTC. Translating it yields CASSQGVANYGYTF.

This clonotype was counted ten times or more. V is TRBV10-2 and J is TRBJ2-1, with D unresolved. Trimming stripped 0 bases from V and 8 bases from J, with 8 bases between. This CDR3 region has 13 residues. Germline V lookup: CDR1 WSHSY, CDR2 SAAADI. In DNA, the CDR3 is TGCGCCAGCAGTGAGTCTAGGGCTCATGAGCAGTTCTTC. The encoded protein is CASSESRAHEQFF.

This chain joins TRBV7-9 and TRBJ2-3, with a tentative D call TRBD2 (7 bases). Trimming pared 5 bases from V and 4 bases from J, leaving 22 bases between. The CDR3 totals 17 residues. Germline assignment: CDR1 SEHNR and CDR2 FQNEAQ (reference sequence). CDR3 bases: TGTGCCAGCAGCCTGAGCTTCGGCGGGGGCGTCGCAGATACGCAGTATTTT. Amino acid sequence: CASSLSFGGGVADTQYF.

The J gene is TRBJ1-2, the V gene TRBV5-1; TRBD1 matches 11 bases. The V segment lost 4 bases and the J segment 4 bases; nucleotides outside the gene matches: 9. Germline V gene lookup returns CDR1 SGHRS and CDR2 YFSETQ. The CDR3 is 16 residues long. The CDR3 protein is CASSLEGQGVIYGYTF. CDR3 coding DNA: TGCGCCAGCAGCCTAGAGGGACAGGGGGTGATCTATGGCTACACCTTC.

The chain links TRBV12-3 or TRBV12-4 to TRBJ1-1, with D unclear. The CDR3 sequence is 15 residues long. Trimming left V 1 base short and J 2 bases short, with 11 bases between. The CDR3 sequence is CASSLEGGLNTEAFF. In DNA form, the CDR3 reads TGTGCCAGCAGTTTAGAAGGAGGCCTTAACACTGAAGCTTTCTTT.

The CDR3 DNA is TGTGCCAGCAGCCAGACTAGCGGGTGGTACCAAGAGACCCAGTACTTC. It yields the protein CASSQTSGWYQETQYF. The chain combines TRBV14 with TRBJ2-5; 10 bases agree with TRBD2. The germline gives CDR1 SGHDN, CDR2 FVKESK. V shed 3 bases, J shed 0 bases, and the junction held 4 bases outside the gene matches. The CDR3 is 16 residues long.

This clonotype was observed at least ten times. One junction end does not reproduce the germline sequence, and a read error may be involved. J is TRBJ2-1 and V is TRBV4-3; a possible D gene is TRBD2 (6 bases). The V gene's germline CDR1 is LGHNA and CDR2 YSLEER. The CDR3 spans 12 residues. The CDR3 nucleotides read TGCGCCAGCAGCCAAGGAGGCAAGCGGGTGGTCTTC. Translated, it gives CASSQGGKRVVF.

In its sample, this clonotype was seen a few times. The chain joins TRBV20-1 to TRBJ1-5, with unresolved D. Germline V gene data show CDR1 as DFQATT and CDR2 as SNEGSKA (reference sequence). The CDR3 length is 13 residues. V lost 2 bases to trimming and J lost 0 bases, with 5 bases between them. CDR3 sequence: CSARSHSNQPQHF. DNA of the CDR3: TGCAGTGCTAGATCTCATAGCAATCAGCCCCAGCATTTT.

This clonotype was recorded a few times. The chain employs TRBV5-1 and TRBJ1-1, with 8 bases that match TRBD1. Germline CDR1 is SGHRS and CDR2 is YFSETQ. Trimming cost V 1 base and J 11 bases; bases outside gene matches: 10. The CDR3 has 14 residues. CDR3 sequence: CASSLITGGIGAFF. CDR3 bases: TGCGCCAGCAGCTTGATAACAGGGGGTATCGGTGCTTTCTTT.

J is TRBJ2-3 and V is TRBV7-8; D gene unclear. CDR1 SGHVS and CDR2 FQNEAQ come from the germline V gene. V was clipped by 1 base and J by 5 bases, with 16 bases between them. The CDR3 spans 16 residues. The CDR3 region has the DNA TGTGCCAGCAGCTTAGAGGCAGGCTTTGTTGGAGATACGCAGTATTTT. This sequence encodes CASSLEAGFVGDTQYF. The variable domain in full, completed from reference TRBV7-8 and TRBJ2-3, reads GAGVSQSPRYKVAKRGQDVALRCDPISGHVSLFWYQQALGQGPEFLTYFQNEAQLDKSGLPSDRFFAERPEGSVSTLKIQRTQQEDSAVYLCASSLEAGFVGDTQYFGPGTRLTVL.

The rearrangement links TRBV4-3 to TRBJ2-1, with 8 bases identical to TRBD2. This CDR3 is 16 amino acids long. With 0 bases clipped from V and 4 bases from J, the junction kept 5 bases outside the gene matches. Germline-derived CDR1 and CDR2 are LGHNA and YSLEER. The DNA of the CDR3 is TGCGCCAGCAGCCAAGATGGCGCGGGGGGTTACAATGAGCAGTTCTTC. Translated: CASSQDGAGGYNEQFF.

The chain is built from TRBV7-9 and TRBJ2-1; 7 positions agree with TRBD1. This CDR3 comprises 15 residues. CDR1 SEHNR and CDR2 FQNEAQ come from the germline V gene (reference sequence). Unmatched junction bases numbered 5, after V lost 1 base and J lost 5 bases. The CDR3 sequence is CASSLGQGVNNEQFF. As DNA, the CDR3 is TGTGCCAGCAGCTTAGGACAGGGAGTCAACAATGAGCAGTTCTTC.

The sample holds many counts of this clonotype. The chain carries TRBV29-1 and TRBJ2-2; 8 nucleotides align to TRBD1. Per germline, CDR1 SQVTM and CDR2 ANQGSEA. This CDR3 has 16 residues. The V and J ends lost 4 bases and 6 bases, in that order; junction bases with no gene match: 13. The CDR3 nucleotides are TGCAGCGTTGCCGGATTGCAGGGGGCTGGGGCCGGGGAGCTGTTTTTT. It codes for CSVAGLQGAGAGELFF.

This clonotype was seen more than once but under ten times. This rearrangement joins TRBV29-1 to TRBJ1-5, with D possibly being TRBD1 (5 bases). This CDR3 comprises 13 residues. From germline, CDR1 is SQVTM and CDR2 ANQGSEA. The V end lost 6 bases, the J end lost 4 bases, and 13 bases lay between the germline ends. The CDR3 nucleotides read TGCAGCGTACGGGCCGGGGGGAATCAGCCCCAGCATTTT. Its protein is CSVRAGGNQPQHF.

This clonotype has a count of ten or more. V usage is TRBV4-3 and J usage is TRBJ2-2, with 14 bases fitting TRBD2. The CDR3 runs 17 residues. V was clipped by 5 bases and J by 7 bases; unmatched bases: 9. The germline V gene has CDR1 LGHNA and CDR2 YSLEER. The CDR3 protein is CASSYGTSGSGSGELFF. Written as DNA, the CDR3 is TGCGCCAGCAGCTACGGGACTAGCGGGAGCGGGAGCGGGGAGCTGTTTTTT.